The rows below give T cell receptor beta chains drawn from one sample of a study of T-cell memory formation after mild COVID-19. TCRdb reprocessed the 5' RACE reads with MiXCR, giving one entry per CDR3 protein. The data show some 410,000 distinct CDR3 sequences, less than 25% seen once. The sequencing input was PBMCs or a T cell subset sorted from them (not recorded which). These receptors originate from an adult woman who had mild COVID-19 (a few samples of this study predate the infection). Cell type and time point are not known. Each CDR3 is given with its conserved first and last residue. Fields, in order: CDR3 protein, CDR3 DNA, V gene, D gene, clone size, J gene. D genes are given only for firm matches. The listing skips clone size in some rows; elsewhere it reads once, few, many or a size class.

cdr3_aa: CASLGGQTEAFF
cdr3_nt: TGTGCCAGCCTTGGGGGCCAGACTGAAGCTTTCTTT
v_call: TRBV6-5
d_call: -
clone_size: -
j_call: TRBJ1-1

cdr3_aa: CASSQVKETQYF
cdr3_nt: TGTGCCAGCAGCCAAGTTAAAGAGACCCAGTACTTC
v_call: TRBV3-1
d_call: -
clone_size: many
j_call: TRBJ2-5

cdr3_aa: CASSQLERGAADTQYF
cdr3_nt: TGCGCCAGCAGCCAATTGGAGCGGGGGGCCGCAGATACGCAGTATTTT
v_call: TRBV4-1
d_call: TRBD2
clone_size: -
j_call: TRBJ2-3

cdr3_aa: CASSQDPLRTDTQYF
cdr3_nt: TGCGCCAGCAGCCAAGATCCCTTACGCACAGATACGCAGTATTTT
v_call: TRBV4-1
d_call: -
clone_size: -
j_call: TRBJ2-3

cdr3_aa: CAISPDRATDTQYF
cdr3_nt: TGTGCCATCAGCCCTGATAGGGCCACAGATACGCAGTATTTT
v_call: TRBV10-3
d_call: -
clone_size: -
j_call: TRBJ2-3

cdr3_aa: CSVEDVGETQYF
cdr3_nt: TGCAGCGTTGAAGATGTGGGGGAGACCCAGTACTTC
v_call: TRBV29-1
d_call: -
clone_size: -
j_call: TRBJ2-5

cdr3_aa: CSVRTTTSAGELFF
cdr3_nt: TGCAGCGTTCGAACTACAACTAGCGCCGGGGAGCTGTTTTTT
v_call: TRBV29-1
d_call: TRBD2
clone_size: -
j_call: TRBJ2-2

cdr3_aa: CASSPNWNTEAFF
cdr3_nt: TGTGCCAGCTCACCGAACTGGAACACTGAAGCTTTCTTT
v_call: TRBV18
d_call: -
clone_size: many
j_call: TRBJ1-1

cdr3_aa: CASSLEVHSYGYTF
cdr3_nt: TGTGCCAGCAGCTTAGAGGTCCATTCCTATGGCTACACCTTC
v_call: TRBV7-6
d_call: -
clone_size: -
j_call: TRBJ1-2

cdr3_aa: CASSRIHNEQFF
cdr3_nt: TGTGCTAGCAGCCGGATCCACAATGAGCAGTTCTTC
v_call: TRBV7-7
d_call: -
clone_size: -
j_call: TRBJ2-1

cdr3_aa: CASSATGAIYSNQPQHF
cdr3_nt: TGTGCCAGCAGTGCGACAGGGGCGATCTATAGCAATCAGCCCCAGCATTTT
v_call: TRBV2
d_call: TRBD1
clone_size: -
j_call: TRBJ1-5

cdr3_aa: CASTPGQGEDLEAFF
cdr3_nt: TGTGCCAGCACCCCCGGACAGGGCGAGGACCTTGAAGCTTTCTTT
v_call: TRBV11-2
d_call: TRBD1
clone_size: few
j_call: TRBJ1-1

cdr3_aa: CASSWPLGQSTDTQYF
cdr3_nt: TGTGCCAGCAGCTGGCCGTTGGGACAGAGCACAGATACGCAGTATTTT
v_call: TRBV7-9
d_call: TRBD1
clone_size: -
j_call: TRBJ2-3

cdr3_aa: CASSSYLTEAFF
cdr3_nt: TGTGCCAGCAGCTCATATCTCACTGAAGCTTTCTTT
v_call: TRBV12-3/TRBV12-4
d_call: -
clone_size: once
j_call: TRBJ1-1

cdr3_aa: CASSPTTVYGYTF
cdr3_nt: TGTGCCAGCAGCCCCACGACAGTCTATGGCTACACCTTC
v_call: TRBV6-1
d_call: -
clone_size: -
j_call: TRBJ1-2

cdr3_aa: CASTEAGASDTQYF
cdr3_nt: TGTGCCAGCACCGAAGCCGGAGCCTCAGATACGCAGTATTTT
v_call: TRBV28
d_call: -
clone_size: -
j_call: TRBJ2-3

cdr3_aa: CASSLAGLAGGLRYNEQFF
cdr3_nt: TGTGCCAGCAGCTTGGCCGGGCTAGCGGGGGGGCTAAGGTACAATGAGCAGTTCTTC
v_call: TRBV5-4
d_call: TRBD2
clone_size: many
j_call: TRBJ2-1

cdr3_aa: CASSFGTAPYGYTF
cdr3_nt: TGTGCCAGCAGCTTCGGGACAGCCCCTTATGGCTACACCTTC
v_call: TRBV7-3
d_call: TRBD1
clone_size: few
j_call: TRBJ1-2

cdr3_aa: CASSPPLGATYEQYF
cdr3_nt: TGTGCCAGCAGCCCCCCGTTAGGGGCCACCTACGAGCAGTACTTC
v_call: TRBV3-1
d_call: -
clone_size: -
j_call: TRBJ2-7

cdr3_aa: CSVQGQRNTEAFF
cdr3_nt: TGCAGCGTTCAGGGACAGAGGAACACTGAAGCTTTCTTT
v_call: TRBV29-1
d_call: TRBD1
clone_size: -
j_call: TRBJ1-1

cdr3_aa: CASSYSSGQREQFF
cdr3_nt: TGTGCCAGCAGTTACTCATCAGGGCAGCGTGAGCAGTTCTTC
v_call: TRBV6-2/TRBV6-3
d_call: -
clone_size: -
j_call: TRBJ2-1

cdr3_aa: CSVEDDSSGGYGYTF
cdr3_nt: TGCAGCGTTGAAGATGACAGTTCAGGAGGCTATGGCTACACCTTC
v_call: TRBV29-1
d_call: -
clone_size: few
j_call: TRBJ1-2

cdr3_aa: CASSYEPNYGYTF
cdr3_nt: TGTGCCAGCAGTTACGAACCTAACTATGGCTACACCTTC
v_call: TRBV6-5
d_call: -
clone_size: few
j_call: TRBJ1-2

cdr3_aa: CSVVRRTYNEQFF
cdr3_nt: TGCAGCGTTGTCCGGCGGACCTACAATGAGCAGTTCTTC
v_call: TRBV29-1
d_call: -
clone_size: -
j_call: TRBJ2-1

cdr3_aa: CATSDEGTGDYYGYTF
cdr3_nt: TGTGCCACCAGTGATGAGGGGACAGGGGACTACTATGGCTACACCTTC
v_call: TRBV24-1
d_call: TRBD1
clone_size: -
j_call: TRBJ1-2

cdr3_aa: CASSLVSGSSTDTQYF
cdr3_nt: TGCGCCAGCAGCTTGGTTAGCGGGAGTAGCACAGATACGCAGTATTTT
v_call: TRBV5-1
d_call: TRBD2
clone_size: -
j_call: TRBJ2-3

cdr3_aa: CASSPEGQGATDTQYF
cdr3_nt: TGCGCCAGCAGCCCAGAGGGGCAGGGGGCCACAGATACGCAGTATTTT
v_call: TRBV4-1
d_call: TRBD1
clone_size: many
j_call: TRBJ2-3

cdr3_aa: CASSFRAGPQHF
cdr3_nt: TGTGCCAGCAGCTTCAGGGCCGGGCCCCAGCATTTT
v_call: TRBV5-5
d_call: -
clone_size: -
j_call: TRBJ1-5

cdr3_aa: CSAGLGGTKTNEQFF
cdr3_nt: TGCAGTGCTGGATTGGGCGGAACCAAGACCAATGAGCAGTTCTTC
v_call: TRBV20-1
d_call: -
clone_size: few
j_call: TRBJ2-1

cdr3_aa: CASSLGFRSGGDPLNEQFF
cdr3_nt: TGTGCCAGCAGCTTAGGGTTTCGTAGCGGGGGCGACCCCCTCAATGAGCAGTTCTTC
v_call: TRBV7-9
d_call: TRBD2
clone_size: few
j_call: TRBJ2-1

cdr3_aa: CSALGANYGYTF
cdr3_nt: TGCAGCGCCCTGGGAGCTAACTATGGCTACACCTTC
v_call: TRBV29-1
d_call: -
clone_size: -
j_call: TRBJ1-2

cdr3_aa: CSAPLDLNTEAFF
cdr3_nt: TGCAGTGCTCCACTTGACCTGAACACTGAAGCTTTCTTT
v_call: TRBV20-1
d_call: -
clone_size: few
j_call: TRBJ1-1

cdr3_aa: CASRGLAGGSYNEQFF
cdr3_nt: TGTGCCAGCAGGGGACTAGCGGGAGGGTCCTACAATGAGCAGTTCTTC
v_call: TRBV27
d_call: TRBD2
clone_size: -
j_call: TRBJ2-1

cdr3_aa: CASSLVGSNTGELFF
cdr3_nt: TGCGCCAGCAGCTTGGTGGGCAGTAACACCGGGGAGCTGTTTTTT
v_call: TRBV5-1
d_call: -
clone_size: few
j_call: TRBJ2-2

cdr3_aa: CSASSGRTYEQYF
cdr3_nt: TGCAGTGCTAGCAGCGGTCGGACCTACGAGCAGTACTTC
v_call: TRBV20-1
d_call: -
clone_size: once
j_call: TRBJ2-7

cdr3_aa: CASSPVGKVYEQYF
cdr3_nt: TGTGCCAGCTCACCAGTAGGGAAAGTCTACGAGCAGTACTTC
v_call: TRBV18
d_call: -
clone_size: -
j_call: TRBJ2-7

cdr3_aa: CSARKQGASSETQYF
cdr3_nt: TGCAGTGCTAGGAAACAGGGGGCTTCTTCAGAGACCCAGTACTTC
v_call: TRBV20-1
d_call: TRBD1
clone_size: -
j_call: TRBJ2-5

cdr3_aa: CSARDRGASGANVLTF
cdr3_nt: TGCAGTGCTAGAGATCGGGGGGCCTCTGGGGCCAACGTCCTGACTTTC
v_call: TRBV20-1
d_call: -
clone_size: -
j_call: TRBJ2-6

cdr3_aa: CASSSQGALNTEAFF
cdr3_nt: TGTGCCAGCAGTTCTCAGGGGGCGTTGAACACTGAAGCTTTCTTT
v_call: TRBV12-3/TRBV12-4
d_call: TRBD1
clone_size: few
j_call: TRBJ1-1